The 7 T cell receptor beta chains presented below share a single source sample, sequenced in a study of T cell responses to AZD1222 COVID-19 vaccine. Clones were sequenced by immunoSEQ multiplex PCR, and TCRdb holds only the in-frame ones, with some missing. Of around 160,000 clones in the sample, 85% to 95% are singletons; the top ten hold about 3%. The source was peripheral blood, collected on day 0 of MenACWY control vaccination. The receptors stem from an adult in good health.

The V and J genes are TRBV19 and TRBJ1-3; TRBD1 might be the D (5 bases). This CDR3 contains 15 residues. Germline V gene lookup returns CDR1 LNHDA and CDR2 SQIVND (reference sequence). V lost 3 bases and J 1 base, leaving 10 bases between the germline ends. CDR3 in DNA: TGTGCCAGTAGTATGAGGGGAAGATCTGGAAACACCATATATTTT. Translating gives CASSMRGRSGNTIYF.

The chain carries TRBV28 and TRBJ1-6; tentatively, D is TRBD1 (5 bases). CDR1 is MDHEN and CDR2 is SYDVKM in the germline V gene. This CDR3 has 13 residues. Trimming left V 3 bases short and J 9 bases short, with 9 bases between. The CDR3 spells CASSFTGVSPLHF. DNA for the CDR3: TGTGCCAGCAGTTTTACGGGGGTTTCACCCCTCCACTTT.

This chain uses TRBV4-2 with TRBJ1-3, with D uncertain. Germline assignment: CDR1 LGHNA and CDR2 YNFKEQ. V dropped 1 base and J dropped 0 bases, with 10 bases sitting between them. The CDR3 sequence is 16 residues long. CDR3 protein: CASSQGKASSGNTIYF. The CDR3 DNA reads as TGTGCCAGCAGCCAAGGAAAGGCGAGCTCTGGAAACACCATATATTTT.

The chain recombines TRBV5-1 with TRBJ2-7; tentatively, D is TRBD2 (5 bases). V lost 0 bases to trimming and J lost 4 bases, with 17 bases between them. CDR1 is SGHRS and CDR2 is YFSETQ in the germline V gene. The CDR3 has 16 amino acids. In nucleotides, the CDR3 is TGCGCCAGCAGCTTGGCCGGACTTGCCTGGGAGTACGAGCAGTACTTC. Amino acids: CASSLAGLAWEYEQYF.

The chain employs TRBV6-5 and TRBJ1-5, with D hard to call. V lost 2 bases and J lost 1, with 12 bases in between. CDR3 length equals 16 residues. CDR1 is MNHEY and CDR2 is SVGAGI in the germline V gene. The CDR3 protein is CASSYERALSNQPQHF. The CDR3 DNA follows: TGTGCCAGCAGTTACGAGAGGGCCCTAAGCAATCAGCCCCAGCATTTT.

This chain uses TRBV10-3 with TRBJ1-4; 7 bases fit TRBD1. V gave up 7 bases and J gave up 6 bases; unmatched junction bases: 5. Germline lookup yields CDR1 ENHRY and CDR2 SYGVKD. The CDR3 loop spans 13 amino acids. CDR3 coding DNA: TGTGCCATCAAGAAGGGGGCGGATGAAAAACTGTTTTTT. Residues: CAIKKGADEKLFF.

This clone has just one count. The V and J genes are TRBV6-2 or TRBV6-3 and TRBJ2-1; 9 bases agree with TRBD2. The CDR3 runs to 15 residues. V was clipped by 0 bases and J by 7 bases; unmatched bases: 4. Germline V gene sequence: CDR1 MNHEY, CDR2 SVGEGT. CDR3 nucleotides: TGTGCCAGCAGTTACTCCCTTAGCGGGAGAAATGAGCAGTTCTTC. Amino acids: CASSYSLSGRNEQFF.